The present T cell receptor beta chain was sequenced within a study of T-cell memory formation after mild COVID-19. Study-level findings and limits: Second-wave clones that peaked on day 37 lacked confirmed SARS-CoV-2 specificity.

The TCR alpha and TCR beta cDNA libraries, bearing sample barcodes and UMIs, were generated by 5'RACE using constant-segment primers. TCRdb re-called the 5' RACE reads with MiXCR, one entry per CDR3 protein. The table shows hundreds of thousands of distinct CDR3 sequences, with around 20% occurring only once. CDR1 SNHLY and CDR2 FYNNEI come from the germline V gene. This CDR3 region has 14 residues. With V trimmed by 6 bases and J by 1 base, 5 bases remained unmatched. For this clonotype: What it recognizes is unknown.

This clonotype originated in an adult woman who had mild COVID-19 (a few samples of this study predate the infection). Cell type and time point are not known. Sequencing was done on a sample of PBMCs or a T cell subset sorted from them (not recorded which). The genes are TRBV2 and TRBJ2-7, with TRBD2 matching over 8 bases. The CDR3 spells CASSLGRVSYEQYF. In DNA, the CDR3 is TGTGCCAGCAGCCTCGGGAGGGTTTCCTACGAGCAGTACTTC.